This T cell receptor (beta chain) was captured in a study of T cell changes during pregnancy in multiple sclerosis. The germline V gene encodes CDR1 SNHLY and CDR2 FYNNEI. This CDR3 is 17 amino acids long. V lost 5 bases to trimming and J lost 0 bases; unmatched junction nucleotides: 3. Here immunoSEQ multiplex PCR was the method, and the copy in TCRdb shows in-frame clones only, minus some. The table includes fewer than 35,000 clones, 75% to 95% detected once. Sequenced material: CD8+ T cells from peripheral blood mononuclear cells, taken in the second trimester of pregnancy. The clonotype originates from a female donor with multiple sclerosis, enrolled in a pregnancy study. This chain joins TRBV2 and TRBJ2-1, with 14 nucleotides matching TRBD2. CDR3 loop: CASSRLAGGSSYNEQFF. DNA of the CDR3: TGTGCCAGCAGTCGACTAGCGGGAGGGAGCTCCTACAATGAGCAGTTCTTC. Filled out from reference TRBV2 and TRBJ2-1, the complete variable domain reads EPEVTQTPSHQVTQMGQEVILRCVPISNHLYFYWYRQILGQKVEFLVSFYNNEISEKSEIFDDQFSVERPDGSNFTLKIRSTKLEDSAMYFCASSRLAGGSSYNEQFFGPGTRLTVL.